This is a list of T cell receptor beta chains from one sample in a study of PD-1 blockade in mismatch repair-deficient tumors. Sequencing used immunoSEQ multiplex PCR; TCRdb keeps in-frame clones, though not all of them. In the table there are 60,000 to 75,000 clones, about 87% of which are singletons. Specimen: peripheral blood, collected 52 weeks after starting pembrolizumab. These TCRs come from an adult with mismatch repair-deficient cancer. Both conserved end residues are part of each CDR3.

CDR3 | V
CATSRRGPATNEKLFF | TRBV15
CAWSHRRSRIVLAKNIQYF | TRBV30
CASSQDTGTVSYEQYF | TRBV4-1
CASSIDRAGGTTPGELFF | TRBV19
CAISEPGTSGTYEQYF | TRBV10-3
CSVEVQRSTDTQYF | TRBV29-1
CASSLGQGSYTDTQYF | TRBV5-1
CASSSGTSGIGTQYF | TRBV11-2
CASSDWLPGEQYF | TRBV10-2
CASSVRGLLAYEQYF | TRBV9
CASSRGAHSSYEQYF | TRBV13
CASSVTGNTEAFF | TRBV7-6
CSVDRKWGGETQYF | TRBV29-1
CASSPGTINTGELFF | TRBV9
CASRGGTVSLEQYF | TRBV2
CASSLLGRSRTDTQYF | TRBV7-9
CASSPPFAGPTGELFF | TRBV18
CASSPNAGVPYGYTF | TRBV7-6
CASSPSGSTYNEQFF | TRBV7-3
CASSSPVYEQYF | TRBV5-6
CASSYVLAGGSYEQYF | TRBV6-7
CASGLVQTGMETQYF | TRBV12-5
CASSLWGYGQPQHF | TRBV27
CASSFSGGSQGETQYF | TRBV5-4